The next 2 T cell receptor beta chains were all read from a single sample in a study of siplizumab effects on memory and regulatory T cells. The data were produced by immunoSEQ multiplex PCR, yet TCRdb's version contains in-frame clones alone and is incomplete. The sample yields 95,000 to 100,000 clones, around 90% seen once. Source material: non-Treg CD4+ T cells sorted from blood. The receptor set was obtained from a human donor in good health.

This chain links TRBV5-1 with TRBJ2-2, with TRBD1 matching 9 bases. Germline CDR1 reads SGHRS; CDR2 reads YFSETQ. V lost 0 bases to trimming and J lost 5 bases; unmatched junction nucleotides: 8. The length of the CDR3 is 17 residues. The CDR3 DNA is TGCGCCAGCAGCTTGGTCTCGGGACAGGGAACTACCGGGGAGCTGTTTTTT. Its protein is CASSLVSGQGTTGELFF.

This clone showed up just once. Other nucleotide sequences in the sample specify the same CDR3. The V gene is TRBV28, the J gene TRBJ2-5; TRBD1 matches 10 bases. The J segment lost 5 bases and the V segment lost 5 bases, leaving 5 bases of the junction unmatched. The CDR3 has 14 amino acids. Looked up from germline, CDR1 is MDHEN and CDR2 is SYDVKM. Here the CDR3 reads CASSRQGARETQYF. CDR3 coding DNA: TGTGCCAGCAGTCGACAGGGGGCGAGGGAGACCCAGTACTTC.